What follows are 12 T cell receptor beta chains derived from one specimen sequenced in a study of blood T cell repertoires in COVID-19. TCRdb keeps only in-frame clones here, not all; method: immunoSEQ multiplex PCR. The sample has more than 70,000 clones, 75% to 95% seen once. Material for sequencing was peripheral blood. The receptors were sampled from a woman at least 80 years old with acute or convalescent COVID-19.

The chain is built from TRBV28 and TRBJ2-1; 10 bases match TRBD2. The CDR3 is 20 residues long. Trimming took 3 bases from V and 5 from J; bases not matched to a gene: 19. Germline-derived CDR1 and CDR2 are MDHEN and SYDVKM. CDR3 sequence (DNA): TGTGCCAGCAGTTTTCCGCTCGGTTTAGCGGGAGGCCGATATAACAATGAGCAGTTCTTC. This codes for CASSFPLGLAGGRYNNEQFF.

This chain joins TRBV19 and TRBJ1-5; 9 bases agree with TRBD1. The V gene's germline CDR1 is LNHDA and CDR2 SQIVND (reference sequence). V was clipped by 5 bases and J by 4 bases; unmatched bases: 6. This CDR3 is built from 15 residues. The CDR3 spells CASSGPGQGNQPQHF. CDR3 nucleotides: TGTGCCAGTAGTGGGCCGGGACAGGGAAATCAGCCCCAGCATTTT.

V is TRBV6-1 and J is TRBJ2-5, with TRBD2 identical over 9 bases. Germline V gives CDR1 MNHNS, CDR2 SASEGT. The ends lost 0 bases at V and 4 bases at J; junction bases unmatched: 9. This CDR3 is 17 amino acids long. This CDR3 reads CASSEARDSGGRETQYF. The DNA of the CDR3 is TGTGCCAGCAGTGAAGCAAGGGATAGCGGGGGTCGAGAGACCCAGTACTTC.

The chain recombines TRBV5-4 with TRBJ1-2; 8 nucleotides align to TRBD1. The length of the CDR3 is 12 residues. CDR1 and CDR2 from the germline V gene are SGHNT and YYREEE (reference sequence). The junction had 2 bases not matched to a gene; V was cut back by 4 bases and J by 6 bases. The CDR3 region has the DNA TGTGCCAGCAGCATACAGGGGGATGGCTACACCTTC. This sequence encodes CASSIQGDGYTF.

The J gene is TRBJ2-1, the V gene TRBV7-7; TRBD1 matches at 7 bases. The germline CDR1 and CDR2 sequences are SSHAT and FNYEAQ (reference sequence). There are 15 residues in the CDR3. Trimming removed 5 bases from V and 2 bases from J; junction bases left unmatched: 6. The CDR3 region has the DNA TGTGCCAGCAGCAATTCGACAGGGCCCTACAATGAGCAGTTCTTC. This translates into CASSNSTGPYNEQFF.

The DNA for the CDR3 is TGCGCCAGCAGCAAGACAGGGGACCCACCCAATGAGCAGTTCTTC. Translating gives CASSKTGDPPNEQFF. The V and J genes are TRBV4-1 and TRBJ2-1; TRBD1 agrees at 8 bases. Germline values: CDR1 MGHRA, CDR2 YSYEKL. This CDR3 has 15 residues. V gave up 5 bases and J gave up 6 bases; unmatched junction bases: 9.

This chain connects TRBV5-4 to TRBJ2-1; TRBD2 aligns across 10 bases. Unmatched junction bases numbered 13, after V lost 4 bases and J lost 6 bases. Germline assignment: CDR1 SGHNT and CDR2 YYREEE (reference sequence). There are 17 residues in the CDR3. Written as DNA, the CDR3 is TGTGCCAGCAGCGGGGGGCTAGCGGGAGTCCTCTCCAATGAGCAGTTCTTC. Amino acid sequence: CASSGGLAGVLSNEQFF.

The chain uses TRBV2 and TRBJ1-5; 7 bases map to TRBD1. Trimming took 7 bases from V and 5 from J; bases not matched to a gene: 5. The CDR3 is 13 residues long. CDR1 is SNHLY and CDR2 is FYNNEI in the germline V gene. This CDR3 is CASNYRGDQPQHF. The CDR3 nucleotides are TGTGCCAGCAATTACAGGGGTGATCAGCCCCAGCATTTT. The variable domain in full, completed from reference TRBV2 and TRBJ1-5, reads EPEVTQTPSHQVTQMGQEVILRCVPISNHLYFYWYRQILGQKVEFLVSFYNNEISEKSEIFDDQFSVERPDGSNFTLKIRSTKLEDSAMYFCASNYRGDQPQHFGDGTRLSIL.

The J gene is TRBJ2-5, the V gene TRBV15; TRBD2 agrees at 10 bases. The CDR3 runs 20 residues. With V trimmed by 5 bases and J by 5 bases, 23 bases remained unmatched. Germline V CDR1 and CDR2: LNHNV, YYDKDF (reference sequence). CDR3 region: CATSGRGVDQREGVRETQYF. The DNA for the CDR3 is TGTGCCACCAGCGGCCGTGGGGTTGATCAGCGGGAGGGCGTCAGGGAGACCCAGTACTTC.

The chain couples TRBV5-1 to TRBJ2-3, with D tentatively TRBD2 (6 bases). V lost 2 bases and J lost 2, with 15 bases in between. In germline, CDR1 is SGHRS, CDR2 YFSETQ. This CDR3 contains 16 residues. The CDR3 DNA follows: TGCGCCAGCAGCTTCACAAGCGCGGGACTCACAGATACGCAGTATTTT. As protein: CASSFTSAGLTDTQYF.

This chain links TRBV3-1 (or the pseudogene TRBV3-2) with TRBJ1-2; 9 bases map to TRBD1. J was trimmed by 8 bases and V by 0 bases; bases with no gene match: 7. Looked up from germline, CDR1 is LGHDT and CDR2 is YNNKEL (reference sequence). CDR3 length: 15 amino acids. The CDR3 is CASSQDGTGTGGYTF. The CDR3 DNA is TGTGCCAGCAGCCAAGATGGTACCGGGACAGGGGGCTACACCTTC.

This clone was counted a single time. The chain joins TRBV9 to TRBJ1-5, with 12 nucleotides matching TRBD1. The V gene end was trimmed by 3 bases and the J gene end by 4 bases; junction bases not matched to a gene: 8. CDR3 length: 17 residues. Germline V lookup: CDR1 SGDLS, CDR2 YYNGEE. CDR3 DNA sequence: TGTGCCAGCAGCGCCGGGACAGGGGGCTTCAGAAATCAGCCCCAGCATTTT. Protein: CASSAGTGGFRNQPQHF.